The 21 T cell receptor beta chains in this list originate from one sample, sequenced in a study of T cells of healthy individuals listed by TCRdb under 2018. Libraries came from 5' RACE. These reads were obtained on an Illumina MiSeq. TCRdb ran its own pipeline on the public reads, namely fastp trimming at Q25 and MiXCR clone calling, and kept in-frame beta chains. Each CDR3 protein appears once, grouped with its most common genes and DNA. This sample is represented by more than 85,000 distinct CDR3 sequences; about 16% of them were singletons. 6.2% of the sample is taken by the ten largest. The origin of the receptors is a human donor in good health.

The genes are TRBV5-1 and TRBJ2-3; the D is unclear. The CDR3 is 14 amino acids. Germline loops: CDR1 SGHRS, CDR2 YFSETQ. The V end lost 0 bases, the J end lost 2 bases, and 7 bases lay between the germline ends. The CDR3 bases are TGCGCCAGCAGCTTGGAACAAGACACAGATACGCAGTATTTT. It yields the protein CASSLEQDTDTQYF.

This chain links TRBV20-1 with TRBJ2-7; 7 bases agree with TRBD1. V shed 4 bases, J shed 1 base, and the junction held 4 bases outside the gene matches. This CDR3 region has 13 residues. The germline V gene has CDR1 DFQATT and CDR2 SNEGSKA (reference sequence). The CDR3 reads CSATNRGSYEQYF. In DNA, the CDR3 is TGCAGTGCTACGAACAGGGGATCCTACGAGCAGTACTTC.

This clonotype has only a few counts. This CDR3 reads CASSPGPRSSDEQFF. As DNA, the CDR3 is TGTGCCAGCAGCCCGGGACCCCGATCGAGCGATGAGCAGTTCTTC. The chain uses TRBV2 and TRBJ2-1, with D perhaps TRBD1 or TRBD2 (5 bases each). In germline, CDR1 is SNHLY, CDR2 FYNNEI. The CDR3 consists of 15 residues. The V end lost 6 bases, the J end lost 8 bases, and 20 bases lay between the germline ends.

The chain carries TRBV20-1 and TRBJ2-1; D unclear. CDR1 and CDR2 from the germline V gene are DFQATT and SNEGSKA (reference sequence). V dropped 2 bases and J dropped 3 bases, with 11 bases sitting between them. The CDR3 covers 14 residues. This CDR3 reads CSARPSVSYNEQFF. CDR3 nucleotide sequence: TGCAGTGCTAGACCCTCGGTCAGCTACAATGAGCAGTTCTTC.

The chain carries TRBV28 and TRBJ2-2, with TRBD2 matching over 9 bases. J lost 6 bases, V lost 6 bases, and 8 bases had no gene match. Germline CDR1 reads MDHEN; CDR2 reads SYDVKM. The CDR3 consists of 15 residues. Here the CDR3 DNA reads TGTGCCAGCAGCCCTGGACTAGCGCCCTCCGGGGAGCTGTTTTTT. Its translation: CASSPGLAPSGELFF. Based on the CDR3 plus reference TRBV28 and TRBJ2-2, the full variable domain is DVKVTQSSRYLVKRTGEKVFLECVQDMDHENMFWYRQDPGLGLRLIYFSYDVKMKEKGDIPEGYSVSREKKERFSLILESASTNQTSMYLCASSPGLAPSGELFFGEGSRLTVL.

The chain recombines TRBV12-3 or TRBV12-4 with TRBJ2-1, with 13 bases fitting TRBD2. V was pared by 5 bases and J by 5 bases, with 12 bases of the junction left unmatched. This CDR3 is built from 18 residues. CDR3 bases: TGTGCCAGCAGTCTCTCCTTTCGACTAGCGGGGGGACACAATGAGCAGTTCTTC. It codes for CASSLSFRLAGGHNEQFF.

The V gene is TRBV20-1, the J gene TRBJ2-1; D gene ambiguous. The length of the CDR3 is 13 residues. Germline CDR1 is DFQATT and CDR2 is SNEGSKA (reference sequence). V lost 7 bases to trimming and J lost 8 bases, with 18 bases between them. CDR3 in DNA: TGCAGTGTCCTCTCCGGCGTCAGCGATGAGCAGTTCTTC. It encodes CSVLSGVSDEQFF.

The chain employs TRBV2 and TRBJ2-7; no clear D gene. Trimming stripped 6 bases from V and 4 bases from J, with 10 bases between. The germline V gene has CDR1 SNHLY and CDR2 FYNNEI. This CDR3 is built from 12 residues. The CDR3 coding sequence is TGTGCCAGCAGGGGGATGGGGTACGAGCAGTACTTC. Its translation is CASRGMGYEQYF.

The chain is built from TRBV11-1 and TRBJ2-3; tentative D call: TRBD1 (5 bases). CDR1 is SGHAT and CDR2 is FQDESV in the germline V gene (reference sequence). Trimming shortened V by 5 bases and J by 4 bases, and 7 bases separated the two germline ends. This CDR3 region has 12 residues. The CDR3, as DNA: TGTGCCAGCAGCCGACAGCCAGATACGCAGTATTTT. The encoded protein is CASSRQPDTQYF.

This clonotype has a count of ten or more. The chain combines TRBV2 with TRBJ2-7, with 7 positions matching TRBD1. Trimming took 6 bases from V and 3 from J; bases not matched to a gene: 11. The germline V gene encodes CDR1 SNHLY and CDR2 FYNNEI. There are 15 residues in the CDR3. The CDR3 nucleotides are TGTGCCAGCAGCCCGCTACCGGGACAGAGCTACGAGCAGTACTTC. Amino acids: CASSPLPGQSYEQYF.

This clonotype occurred many times. The chain joins TRBV20-1 to TRBJ2-1, with D possibly being TRBD1 (5 bases). The CDR3 length is 14 residues. The V end lost 6 bases, the J end lost 4 bases, and 16 bases lay between the germline ends. Germline V gene sequence: CDR1 DFQATT, CDR2 SNEGSKA (reference sequence). The CDR3 DNA sequence: TGCAGTGCCAGGCCGCCCAGGGATTACAATGAGCAGTTCTTC. Translating gives CSARPPRDYNEQFF.

The chain combines TRBV14 with TRBJ2-2, with D possibly TRBD2 on 5 matching bases. Germline loops: CDR1 SGHDN, CDR2 FVKESK. This CDR3 contains 15 residues. The V end lost 0 bases, the J end lost 6 bases, and 11 bases lay between the germline ends. The CDR3 DNA is TGTGCCAGCAGCCAAGAGATCGGGGTCCCCGGGGAGCTGTTTTTT. Translated, it gives CASSQEIGVPGELFF.

The V call is TRBV28, the J call TRBJ1-2; the match to TRBD1 covers 7 bases. The CDR3 is made up of 12 amino acids. V was clipped by 6 bases and J by 5 bases; unmatched bases: 3. The germline gives CDR1 MDHEN, CDR2 SYDVKM. DNA of the CDR3: TGTGCCAGCAGAACGGGACAGTATGGCTACACCTTC. This codes for CASRTGQYGYTF.

V and J are TRBV7-2 and TRBJ1-1; D may be TRBD1 (6 bases). Trimming shortened V by 4 bases and J by 0 bases, and 18 bases separated the two germline ends. The CDR3 covers 17 residues. In germline, CDR1 is SGHTA, CDR2 FQGNSA. The CDR3 reads CASSSGYRDHLNTEAFF. The CDR3 nucleotides read TGTGCCAGCAGCTCCGGTTACAGGGACCATCTGAACACTGAAGCTTTCTTT.

The chain is built from TRBV2 and TRBJ2-7; 7 bases line up with TRBD2. With V trimmed by 4 bases and J by 5 bases, 5 bases remained unmatched. Germline CDR1 reads SNHLY; CDR2 reads FYNNEI. CDR3 length: 13 residues. The CDR3 DNA is TGTGCCAGCAGTGGGGAGGGTCACAACGAGCAGTACTTC. Residues: CASSGEGHNEQYF. Full variable domain (outside the CDR3, taken from reference TRBV2 and TRBJ2-7): EPEVTQTPSHQVTQMGQEVILRCVPISNHLYFYWYRQILGQKVEFLVSFYNNEISEKSEIFDDQFSVERPDGSNFTLKIRSTKLEDSAMYFCASSGEGHNEQYFGPGTRLTVT.

Only a few counts were recorded for this clonotype. The V gene is TRBV7-8, the J gene TRBJ2-5; 9 positions agree with TRBD2. The trim removed 11 bases at V and 0 bases at J, leaving 10 bases unmatched. The CDR3 loop spans 15 amino acids. Looked up from germline, CDR1 is SGHVS and CDR2 is FQNEAQ. CDR3 region: CAAKRTSANQETQYF. The CDR3 region has the DNA TGTGCCGCGAAAAGGACTAGCGCAAACCAAGAGACCCAGTACTTC.

The chain recombines TRBV7-8 with TRBJ2-2; D could derive from TRBD1 or TRBD2 (5 bases each). V lost 6 bases to trimming and J lost 4 bases, with 12 bases between them. Germline V lookup: CDR1 SGHVS, CDR2 FQNEAQ. The CDR3 is 14 residues long. DNA of the CDR3: TGTGCCAGCAGTTGGGACCTTTTCACCGGGGAGCTGTTTTTT. Translation gives CASSWDLFTGELFF.

V usage is TRBV28 and J usage is TRBJ2-5, with TRBD2 matching over 12 bases. J was trimmed by 2 bases and V by 0 bases; bases with no gene match: 1. CDR3 size: 16 residues. CDR1 is MDHEN and CDR2 is SYDVKM in the germline V gene. CDR3 region: CASSLWGLAGQETQYF. CDR3 DNA: TGTGCCAGCAGTTTATGGGGACTAGCGGGTCAAGAGACCCAGTACTTC.

This clonotype was counted between two and nine times. The chain couples TRBV7-9 to TRBJ1-4; D is uncertain. V lost 3 bases and J 7 bases, leaving 12 bases between the germline ends. Germline V CDR1 and CDR2: SEHNR, FQNEAQ (reference sequence). There are 14 residues in the CDR3. CDR3 loop: CASSFRGLAEKLFF. As DNA, the CDR3 is TGTGCCAGCAGCTTCAGAGGGCTAGCTGAAAAACTGTTTTTT.

The chain combines TRBV11-3 with TRBJ2-2; 9 positions agree with TRBD1. This CDR3 has 17 residues. V gave up 5 bases and J gave up 6 bases; unmatched junction bases: 13. The germline gives CDR1 SGHNT, CDR2 YENEEA. For the CDR3, the DNA is TGTGCCAGCAGCACCTACCGTACAGGGGGCTCGGCCGGGGAGCTGTTTTTT. It specifies CASSTYRTGGSAGELFF.

The table lists this clonotype with a few counts. J is TRBJ1-1 and V is TRBV5-1, with 9 positions matching TRBD1. Per the germline V gene, CDR1 is SGHRS and CDR2 is YFSETQ. Losses at the gene ends were 6 bases for V and 3 bases for J; bases not matched to a gene: 6. The CDR3 contains 14 residues. The DNA of the CDR3 is TGCGCCAGCATCCAGGACAGGGGATACACTGAAGCTTTCTTT. Its translation is CASIQDRGYTEAFF. Looking up the rest from reference TRBV5-1 and TRBJ1-1 gives the full variable domain: KAGVTQTPRYLIKTRGQQVTLSCSPISGHRSVSWYQQTPGQGLQFLFEYFSETQRNKGNFPGRFSGRQFSNSRSEMNVSTLELGDSALYLCASIQDRGYTEAFFGQGTRLTVV.